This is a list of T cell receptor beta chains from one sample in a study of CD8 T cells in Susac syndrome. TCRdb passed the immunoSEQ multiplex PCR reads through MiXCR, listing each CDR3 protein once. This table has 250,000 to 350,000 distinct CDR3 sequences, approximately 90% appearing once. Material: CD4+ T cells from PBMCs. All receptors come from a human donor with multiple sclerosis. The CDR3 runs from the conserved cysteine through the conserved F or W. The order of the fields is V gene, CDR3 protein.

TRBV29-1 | CSVEVVSTDTQYF
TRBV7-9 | CASSLRSAWNTGELFF
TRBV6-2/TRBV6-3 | CASSYFQETQYF
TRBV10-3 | CAISEIQGPGELFF
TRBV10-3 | CAISRTGNYGYTF
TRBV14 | CASSQGRGIFSGANVLTF
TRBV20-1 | CSARDGASGPDTQYF
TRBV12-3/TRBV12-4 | CASSRTGNGELFF
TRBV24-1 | CLPPGSIRSPLHF
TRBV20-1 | CSAELYNEQFF
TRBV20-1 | CSAREDRNTGELFF
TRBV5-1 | CASSSQSDFNYGYTF
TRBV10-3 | CAISEQDEQFF
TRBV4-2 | CASTSYGRSSHEQYF
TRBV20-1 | CSARAPGLAGGPGHNEQFF
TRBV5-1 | CASSLTGLSSGNTIYF
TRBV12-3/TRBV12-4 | CASSFGGQEAYEQYF
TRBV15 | CATSSTPGLALRPGNEQFF
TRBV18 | CASSSGQEHNQPQHF
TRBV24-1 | CATREPYTGELFF
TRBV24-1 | CATSDRTSGEEGSTDTQYF
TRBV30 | CAWSVGFLGYEQYF
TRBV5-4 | CASSPGGGEKLFF
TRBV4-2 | CASSHELAGGYNEQFF
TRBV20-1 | CSASSGTLGNEQYF
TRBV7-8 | CASSLGVRLVGDEQFF
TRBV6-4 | CASSQGQANTEAFF
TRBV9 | CASSVRVEPYNEQFF
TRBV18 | CASSWSQGERAGGYTF
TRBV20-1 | CSARDTSTQYF
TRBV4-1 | CASSQTGGVAEVGELFF
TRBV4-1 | CASSQVQGNLEQYF
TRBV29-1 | CSVEKREGLLF
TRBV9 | CASSARTSGTVNEQFF
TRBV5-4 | CASSSKMTPTDYGYTF
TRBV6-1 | CASSVGGGGNQPQHF
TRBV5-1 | CASSSTGTGVEKLFF
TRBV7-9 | CASSLDQGSNEKLFF
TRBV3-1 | CASIYEVQGSVVNTEAFF
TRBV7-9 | CASSPRGSLTYEQYF
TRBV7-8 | CASSLRAAIPKADYGYTF
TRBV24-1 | CATSPVSYSGANVLTF
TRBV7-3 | CASSPIADPYNEQFF
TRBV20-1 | CSARDPRQNTEAFF
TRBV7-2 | CASSPGVVGRGYTF
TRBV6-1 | CASSERSTGTGGSYNEQFF
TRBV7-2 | CASRTDRSYNSPLHF
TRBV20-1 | CSARKIGQGETQYF
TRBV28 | CASSAPGTGKIEAFF
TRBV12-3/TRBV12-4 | CASSLIRNTIYF
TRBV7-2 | CASSQLNMEEQFF
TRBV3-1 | CASSRGGLAKNIQYF
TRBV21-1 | CASSKIPQYSYEQYF
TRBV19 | CASRGQAPRSNQPQHF
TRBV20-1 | CSAAGGRYNEQFF